This T cell receptor (beta chain) comes out of a study of blood T cell repertoires in COVID-19. Overall study: Whether acute or convalescent, the COVID-19 samples came from the United States, Italy and Spain. In each case, the material was cDNA or gDNA derived from T cells, B-cell-depleted T cells, or PBMCs.

This CDR3 comprises 14 residues. V lost 9 bases to trimming and J lost 5 bases, with 16 bases between them. Germline V gene data show CDR1 as KGHDR and CDR2 as SFDVKD. Per the original data handling: Amplified reference gene primers provided the basis for estimating nucleated cell counts. The assay was immunoSEQ multiplex PCR, and TCRdb's table has in-frame clones only and misses some. Clonal size and the V and J genes are those of that table, whereas D and trimming came from the DNA. The sample lists 130,000 to 150,000 clones, roughly nine tenths occurring once. This TCR came from a woman in her sixties or seventies with active COVID-19. The chain couples TRBV24-1 to TRBJ1-5, with D maybe TRBD1 (6 bases). Sequencing was performed on peripheral blood. The CDR3 loop is CATSGPGGHQPQHF. The DNA for the CDR3 is TGTGCCACCTCCGGACCGGGGGGGCATCAGCCCCAGCATTTT.